These 19 T cell receptor beta chains originate from one sample sequenced in a study of blood T cell repertoires in COVID-19. Clones were read by immunoSEQ multiplex PCR, and TCRdb kept only the in-frame ones, dropping some. The table lists some 75,000 clones, around nine tenths of them singletons. Sequencing was done on a sample of peripheral blood. The receptors were gathered from a man between 60 and 70 years old with acute or convalescent COVID-19.

The V gene is TRBV5-4, the J gene TRBJ2-1; 10 bases match TRBD2. Germline V lookup: CDR1 SGHNT, CDR2 YYREEE (reference sequence). The junction had 2 bases not matched to a gene; V was cut back by 2 bases and J by 6 bases. This CDR3 comprises 14 residues. CDR3 sequence (DNA): TGTGCCAGCAGCTTTAGCGGGGGGCCCAATGAGCAGTTCTTC. Translating gives CASSFSGGPNEQFF.

The chain has TRBV19 and TRBJ2-7, with TRBD1 identical over 11 bases. CDR1 is LNHDA and CDR2 is SQIVND in the germline V gene (reference sequence). There are 13 residues in the CDR3. Trimming at V came to 6 bases and at J to 6 bases, leaving 4 bases not matched to a gene. This chain's CDR3 is CASSGQGASEQYF. The CDR3 DNA sequence: TGTGCCAGTAGCGGACAGGGGGCGTCCGAGCAGTACTTC.

V gene TRBV6-1 combines with J gene TRBJ2-7; D gene uncertain. CDR3 size: 15 residues. V lost 2 bases, J lost 2 bases, and 13 bases lay in between. In germline, CDR1 is MNHNS, CDR2 SASEGT. This CDR3 is CASSEKSGSPYEQYF. Written as DNA, the CDR3 is TGTGCCAGCAGTGAAAAATCAGGCTCCCCCTACGAGCAGTACTTC.

The V and J genes are TRBV13 and TRBJ2-3; D is possibly TRBD2 (6 bases). V was cut by 5 bases and J by 1 base, with 25 bases left in between. The germline V gene has CDR1 PRHDT and CDR2 FYEKMQ (reference sequence). The CDR3 loop spans 19 amino acids. CDR3 sequence: CASSSRPRGTGRGTDTQYF. The CDR3 coding sequence is TGTGCCAGCAGCAGCCGACCACGGGGGACGGGGAGAGGCACAGATACGCAGTATTTT.

CDR3 nucleotide sequence: TGTGCCAGCAGCGTATCTAGCGGGGGTGGGGCAGATACGCAGTATTTT. Protein: CASSVSSGGGADTQYF. The chain is built from TRBV9 and TRBJ2-3, with 10 bases aligning to TRBD2. The CDR3 is 16 residues long. J was trimmed by 4 bases and V by 1 base; bases with no gene match: 6. CDR1 is SGDLS and CDR2 is YYNGEE in the germline V gene. The whole variable domain, remainder taken from reference TRBV9 and TRBJ2-3, is DSGVTQTPKHLITATGQRVTLRCSPRSGDLSVYWYQQSLDQGLQFLIQYYNGEERAKGNILERFSAQQFPDLHSELNLSSLELGDSALYFCASSVSSGGGADTQYFGPGTRLTVL.

This clone was seen only once. This chain joins TRBV30 and TRBJ2-7; TRBD1 matches at 9 bases. This CDR3 has 13 residues. With 2 bases clipped from V and 4 bases from J, the junction kept 3 bases outside the gene matches. From germline, CDR1 is GTSNPN and CDR2 SVGIG (reference sequence). The CDR3 DNA reads as TGTGCCTGGAGTACCGGGACAGGGTACGAGCAGTACTTC. Translating gives CAWSTGTGYEQYF.

The genes are TRBV6-5 and TRBJ2-1, with TRBD1 matching over 8 bases. The V gene end was trimmed by 3 bases and the J gene end by 5 bases; junction bases not matched to a gene: 6. The germline V gene encodes CDR1 MNHEY and CDR2 SVGAGI. The CDR3 loop spans 15 amino acids. CDR3 protein: CASSYWQGANNEQFF. Here the CDR3 DNA reads TGTGCCAGCAGTTATTGGCAGGGGGCGAACAATGAGCAGTTCTTC.

In DNA, the CDR3 is TGTGCCAGTAGTATCAGCGGGAACACCGGGGAGCTGTTTTTT. Translating gives CASSISGNTGELFF. V usage is TRBV19 and J usage is TRBJ2-2; the D gene is possibly TRBD2 (5 bases). Germline CDR1 LNHDA, CDR2 SQIVND (reference sequence). The length of the CDR3 is 14 residues. The germline V and J ends were trimmed by 3 bases and 1 base, with 6 bases remaining between them.

The J gene is TRBJ2-3, the V gene TRBV4-1; tentative D call: TRBD1 (5 bases). Germline CDR1 and CDR2: MGHRA and YSYEKL. The CDR3 sequence is 15 residues long. The V end was cut by 4 bases, the J end by 2 bases, with 13 bases between. DNA of the CDR3: TGCGCCAGCAGCCCCAGGGCCCGAAACACAGATACGCAGTATTTT. It translates to CASSPRARNTDTQYF.

This clone has only one observation. CDR3 DNA: TGTGCCAGCAGCCCCCCTCTGGGCGGGGGACACAATGAGCAGTTCTTC. Encoded protein: CASSPPLGGGHNEQFF. The J gene is TRBJ2-1, the V gene TRBV3-1 (or the pseudogene TRBV3-2); TRBD2 matches at 7 bases. The ends lost 4 bases at V and 5 bases at J; junction bases unmatched: 11. CDR3 length: 16 amino acids. Germline values: CDR1 LGHDT, CDR2 YNNKEL (reference sequence).

This rearrangement joins TRBV10-3 to TRBJ2-7, with 11 nucleotides matching TRBD1. CDR1 and CDR2 from the germline V gene are ENHRY and SYGVKD. With 0 bases clipped from V and 7 bases from J, the junction kept 8 bases outside the gene matches. The CDR3 has 16 amino acids. CDR3 sequence: CAISESGTGGLEEQYF. The CDR3 nucleotides read TGTGCCATCAGTGAGTCCGGGACAGGGGGGCTTGAGGAGCAGTACTTC.

The chain couples TRBV18 to TRBJ2-1; D might be TRBD1 (6 bases). CDR1 KGHSH and CDR2 LQKENI come from the germline V gene. V was cut by 5 bases and J by 13 bases, with 15 bases left in between. The CDR3 sequence is 12 residues long. DNA for the CDR3: TGTGCCAGCTCAGAATATGACAGGAGCCAGTTCTTC. Encoded protein: CASSEYDRSQFF.

This rearrangement joins TRBV6-5 to TRBJ1-3; possible D gene TRBD1, 6 bases. Looked up from germline, CDR1 is MNHEY and CDR2 is SVGAGI. Trimming left V 7 bases short and J 2 bases short, with 12 bases between. CDR3 size: 14 residues. CDR3 sequence: CASNGTGTGNTIYF. Here the CDR3 DNA reads TGTGCCAGCAATGGAACAGGGACTGGAAACACCATATATTTT.

V and J are TRBV7-2 and TRBJ2-7; D not resolved. Trimming shortened V by 5 bases and J by 5 bases, and 13 bases separated the two germline ends. This CDR3 contains 13 residues. Germline CDR1 is SGHTA and CDR2 is FQGNSA. CDR3 amino acids: CASSHPHKNEQYF. As DNA, the CDR3 is TGTGCCAGCAGCCACCCGCACAAAAACGAGCAGTACTTC.

The gene calls are TRBV5-5 and TRBJ1-1; D is unresolved. Trimming took off 0 bases at V and 1 base at J, with 7 bases between the two ends. The CDR3 runs 14 residues. Germline V gives CDR1 SGHKS, CDR2 YYEKEE (reference sequence). CDR3: CASSLDTSNTEAFF. In nucleotides, the CDR3 is TGTGCCAGCAGCTTGGACACCTCGAACACTGAAGCTTTCTTT.

This chain uses TRBV19 with TRBJ1-1, with TRBD1 matching 7 bases. CDR1 and CDR2 (germline): LNHDA, SQIVND (reference sequence). Unmatched junction bases numbered 8, after V lost 5 bases and J lost 11 bases. This CDR3 region has 12 residues. CDR3 region: CASSYRGLGAFF. The CDR3 nucleotides read TGTGCCAGTAGTTATAGGGGGCTCGGCGCTTTCTTT.

The chain joins TRBV11-3 to TRBJ2-1; 13 nucleotides line up with TRBD2. The germline gives CDR1 SGHNT, CDR2 YENEEA. The CDR3 length is 19 residues. V gave up 5 bases and J gave up 1 base; unmatched junction bases: 11. DNA for the CDR3: TGTGCCAGCAGCCCAGGGTGGACTAGCGGGAGTTATTCCTACAATGAGCAGTTCTTC. Protein: CASSPGWTSGSYSYNEQFF.

The chain employs TRBV6-7 and TRBJ2-3, with TRBD2 matching over 12 bases. TRBV6-7 is treated as an ORF (open reading frame) with a function not yet certain. The CDR3 extends over 22 amino acids. Trimming removed 5 bases from V and 1 base from J; junction bases left unmatched: 22. The CDR3 nucleotides read TGTGCCAGCAGTAAGTTACAGGCTGAGACTAGCGGGGGTCCGACTTGCACAGATACGCAGTATTTT. It is translated as CASSKLQAETSGGPTCTDTQYF.

This clone was seen only once. The rearrangement uses TRBV28 and TRBJ1-2, with D hard to call. CDR3 length: 14 residues. CDR1 and CDR2 from the germline V gene are MDHEN and SYDVKM. The V gene lost 5 bases and the J gene lost 2 bases, with 12 bases spanning the gap. The CDR3 protein is CASSPGSKNYGYTF. The CDR3 region has the DNA TGTGCCAGCAGTCCCGGTTCCAAGAACTATGGCTACACCTTC.